This T cell receptor beta chain emerged from a study of CD8 T cells in Susac syndrome. The germline V gene encodes CDR1 DFQATT and CDR2 SNEGSKA (reference sequence). V was pared by 3 bases and J by 4 bases, with 5 bases of the junction left unmatched. The length of the CDR3 is 14 residues. Roughly 0.45 to 1 ug RNA was reverse transcribed with random hexamers. TCRdb used MiXCR to reprocess the immunoSEQ multiplex PCR reads, holding one entry per CDR3 protein. The sample lists over 300,000 distinct CDR3 sequences, roughly 94% seen once, with over 0.065% in the top ten. The chain carries TRBV20-1 and TRBJ2-1; 8 nucleotides match TRBD2. Material for sequencing was CD4+ T cells from PBMCs. The receptor comes from a human donor with multiple sclerosis. In nucleotides, the CDR3 is TGCAGTGCTAGGCCGGGGGGGACTTACAATGAGCAGTTCTTC. Amino acids: CSARPGGTYNEQFF.